This T cell receptor (beta chain) was identified during a study of OX40 agonist ivuxolimab in advanced cancers. Study as a whole: Eligibility admitted prior anti-PD-1, anti-PD-L1 or anti-CTLA-4 therapy; 30% to 40% had some.

V lost 5 bases and J 0 bases, leaving 11 bases between the germline ends. The germline V gene encodes CDR1 MNHEY and CDR2 SMNVEV (reference sequence). The CDR3 has 15 residues. Produced via immunoSEQ multiplex PCR; TCRdb's table is partial and in-frame only. The sample contains about 79,000 clones, approximately 94% of which appear only once. Findings of the study overall: In a subset of nonresponders, normalized T-cell clonal expansion was also low. CD4+ and CD8+ blood T cells expanded clonally by week 6 at 0.1 to 3.0 mg/kg.

On this clone: What it binds is not known.

The chain uses TRBV27 and TRBJ1-3; D unresolved. The sequence was obtained from an adult with an advanced solid tumor such as melanoma, head and neck, liver or kidney cancer. The sequenced sample was CD4+ or CD8+ T cells sorted from blood, obtained in a trial of the OX40 agonist ivuxolimab. The CDR3 loop reads CASSLGGNSGNTIYF. Written as DNA, the CDR3 is TGTGCCAGCAGTCTTGGAGGCAACTCTGGAAACACCATATATTTT.